This entry concerns a single T cell receptor (beta chain). This specimen belongs to a study of blood T cell repertoires in COVID-19. Study-wide background: Samples came from the United States, Italy and Spain, spanning acute and convalescent COVID-19. T cells, B-cell-depleted T cells, or PBMCs supplied cDNA or gDNA.

The length of the CDR3 is 13 residues. Between the trimmed V and J ends, which lost 3 bases and 4 bases, there was a span of 10 bases. CDR1 and CDR2 from the germline V gene are SGHDT and YYEEEE. Recruitment covered about two dozen US areas and drew participants whose ages spanned about 18 to 100 years. A COVID-19 case had been met by exposed participants during the 2 weeks before study entry. TCRdb's table, derived via immunoSEQ multiplex PCR, lists solely in-frame clones and lacks some. Among a few hundred thousand clones, approximately 84% were seen once, and the ten largest hold just over 6.5%. The chain links TRBV5-6 to TRBJ1-1; TRBD1 is a possible D gene (6 bases). The receptor was isolated from a woman aged 45 to 65 who had been exposed to COVID-19. Input material: PBMCs or T cells enriched from blood (not recorded which). The CDR3 coding sequence is TGTGCCAGCAGCTGGGGGCGGGTCACTGAAGCTTTCTTT. Its translation: CASSWGRVTEAFF.